A single T cell receptor beta chain is shown here with its context. The antigen remains undetermined. This specimen belongs to a study of vaccination and CD4 T cells after COVID-19. Treatment here: roughly 10-day PBMC culture with coronavirus spike peptide pools or control peptides (ViraFEST assay). The assay that was used to sequence DNA from cultured CD4+ T cells was the Oncomine TCR Beta short-read assay. TCRdb fed the PCR reads into MiXCR, producing one record per CDR3 protein. The sample lists 8,000 to 8,500 distinct CDR3 sequences; approximately 52% were seen once. Overall study results and limits: A median around 90% of convalescent patients' SARS-CoV-2-reactive clones emerged only after vaccination.

This CDR3 has 14 residues. From germline, CDR1 is LNHDA and CDR2 SQIVND (reference sequence). V gave up 6 bases and J gave up 14 bases, with 20 bases separating them. This receptor was taken from a human donor who had recovered from COVID-19. This chain links TRBV19 with TRBJ1-6, with a possible D match to TRBD1 (5 bases). The specimen was CD4+ T cells from blood, cultured in vitro. CDR3 DNA: TGTGCCAGTAGCCCGGGGGGTGGAATTCAATCCCTCCACTTT. This translates into CASSPGGGIQSLHF.